The entry below describes one T cell receptor (beta chain). Its antigen is as yet unknown. Data came from immunoSEQ multiplex PCR; TCRdb stores just in-frame clones and leaves some out. The data contain about 74,000 clones, 94% of them seen just once; the ten biggest clones take up 1.5% to 1.8%. Per the germline V gene, CDR1 is SGHTA and CDR2 is FQGTGA. V lost 5 bases to trimming and J lost 1 base; unmatched junction nucleotides: 2. The CDR3 consists of 15 residues. This sample is part of a study of cytomegalovirus exposure and HLA in healthy donors. Looking at the study overall: The 500 to 850 first-cohort repertoires and the 110 or so validation repertoires shared the same platform, a later analysis reported.

Points from the study as a whole: In vitro data verified three CMV-associated chains as specific for CMV antigens. TCR sequences were mostly rare, though some public TCRs occurred in many donors.

Donors were drawn from the approximately 120-subject validation cohort, separate from the approximately 700-subject first cohort. The sequenced material came from PBMCs. The chain combines TRBV7-3 with TRBJ2-1; TRBD2 matches 10 bases. The receptor was derived from a man aged 18 to 30 in good health and CMV-seropositive. This CDR3 reads CASSLLAGSYNEQFF. The DNA for the CDR3 is TGTGCCAGCAGCCTACTAGCGGGGTCCTACAATGAGCAGTTCTTC.